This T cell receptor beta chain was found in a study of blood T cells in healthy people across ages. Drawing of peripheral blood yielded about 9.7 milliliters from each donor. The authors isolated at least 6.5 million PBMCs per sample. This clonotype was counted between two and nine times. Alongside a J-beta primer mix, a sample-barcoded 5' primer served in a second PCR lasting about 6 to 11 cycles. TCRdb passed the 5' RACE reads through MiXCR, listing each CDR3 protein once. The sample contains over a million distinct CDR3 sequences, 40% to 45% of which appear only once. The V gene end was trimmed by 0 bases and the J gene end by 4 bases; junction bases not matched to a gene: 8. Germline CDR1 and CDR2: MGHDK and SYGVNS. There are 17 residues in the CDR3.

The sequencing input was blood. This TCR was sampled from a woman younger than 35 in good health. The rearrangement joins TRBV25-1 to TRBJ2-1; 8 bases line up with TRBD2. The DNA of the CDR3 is TGTGCCAGCAGTGAATATATCGCGGGAGGCGGGTACAATGAGCAGTTCTTC. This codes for CASSEYIAGGGYNEQFF.